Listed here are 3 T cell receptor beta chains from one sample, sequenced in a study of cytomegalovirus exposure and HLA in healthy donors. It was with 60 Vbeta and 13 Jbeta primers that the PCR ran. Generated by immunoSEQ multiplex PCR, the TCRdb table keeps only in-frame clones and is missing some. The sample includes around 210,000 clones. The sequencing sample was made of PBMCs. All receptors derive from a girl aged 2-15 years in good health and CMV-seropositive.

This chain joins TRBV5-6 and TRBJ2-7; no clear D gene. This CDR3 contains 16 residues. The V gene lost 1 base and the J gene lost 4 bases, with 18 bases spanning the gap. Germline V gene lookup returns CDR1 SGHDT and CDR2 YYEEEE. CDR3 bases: TGTGCCAGCAGCTTGAGGAATTTAGGAGTGGATTACGAGCAGTACTTC. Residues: CASSLRNLGVDYEQYF.

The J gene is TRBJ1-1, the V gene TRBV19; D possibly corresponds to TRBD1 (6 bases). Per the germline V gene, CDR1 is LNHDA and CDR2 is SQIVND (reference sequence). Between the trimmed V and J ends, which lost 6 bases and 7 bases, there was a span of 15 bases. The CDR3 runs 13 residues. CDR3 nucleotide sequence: TGTGCCAGTAGGGCTAACAGGGTCCTTGAAGCTTTCTTT. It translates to CASRANRVLEAFF.

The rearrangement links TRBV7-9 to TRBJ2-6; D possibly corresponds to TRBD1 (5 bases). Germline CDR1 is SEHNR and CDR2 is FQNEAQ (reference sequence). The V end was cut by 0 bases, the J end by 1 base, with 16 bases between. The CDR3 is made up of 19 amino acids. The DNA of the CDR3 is TGTGCCAGCAGCTTAGCACGGCAGGGTGTATTATCTGGGGCCAACGTCCTGACTTTC. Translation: CASSLARQGVLSGANVLTF.